This T cell receptor beta chain was identified in a study of cytomegalovirus exposure and HLA in healthy donors. Comment on this clone: Its target is unknown.

The PCR had 60 Vbeta and 13 Jbeta primers. Only in-frame clones appear in the TCRdb table, and some are missing; sequencing was by immunoSEQ multiplex PCR. This repertoire shows over 150,000 clones, roughly 70% found once; its top ten account for approximately 2.5%. V shed 1 base, J shed 4 bases, and the junction held 6 bases outside the gene matches. CDR3 length: 15 amino acids. The germline V gene encodes CDR1 LGHNA and CDR2 YSLEER. Findings of the study overall: The likely origin of a cluster of highly shared sequence variants was a sequencing artifact.

V and J are TRBV4-3 and TRBJ2-7, with 8 bases lining up with TRBD1. This TCR came from a woman in her 30s in good health and CMV-seronegative. Source material: PBMCs. The CDR3 protein is CASSQALDRAYEQYF. The CDR3 DNA reads as TGCGCCAGCAGCCAAGCGCTGGACAGGGCGTACGAGCAGTACTTC.